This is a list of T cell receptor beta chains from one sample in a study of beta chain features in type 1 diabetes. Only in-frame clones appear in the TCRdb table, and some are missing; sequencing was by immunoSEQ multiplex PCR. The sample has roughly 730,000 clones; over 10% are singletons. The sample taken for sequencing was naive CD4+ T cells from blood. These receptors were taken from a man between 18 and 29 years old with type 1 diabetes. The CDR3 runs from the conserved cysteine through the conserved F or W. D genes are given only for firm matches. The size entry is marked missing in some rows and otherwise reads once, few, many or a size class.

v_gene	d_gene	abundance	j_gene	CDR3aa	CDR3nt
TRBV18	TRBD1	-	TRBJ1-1	CASSPGQGNEAFF	TGTGCCAGCTCCCCGGGACAGGGGAATGAAGCTTTCTTT
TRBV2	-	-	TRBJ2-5	CASSDRPADWTQYF	TGTGCCAGCAGTGATCGGCCGGCGGATTGGACCCAGTACTTC
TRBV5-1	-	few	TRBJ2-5	CASSPGAYQETQYF	TGCGCCAGCAGCCCGGGAGCGTACCAAGAGACCCAGTACTTC
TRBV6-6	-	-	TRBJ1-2	CASSSGMERGYTF	TGTGCCAGCAGTTCGGGTATGGAGCGGGGCTACACCTTC
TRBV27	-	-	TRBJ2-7	CASSANRDPLGQYF	TGTGCCAGCAGTGCGAACAGGGACCCCTTAGGTCAGTACTTC
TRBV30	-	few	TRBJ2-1	CAWSVQKEQFF	TGTGCCTGGAGTGTACAGAAGGAGCAGTTCTTC
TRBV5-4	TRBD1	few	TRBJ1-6	CASSRDRKNSPLHF	TGTGCCAGCAGCCGGGACAGGAAGAATTCACCCCTCCACTTT
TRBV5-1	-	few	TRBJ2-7	CASSLSLEGYEQYF	TGCGCCAGCAGCTTGAGCCTGGAGGGCTACGAGCAGTACTTC
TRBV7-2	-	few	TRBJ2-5	CASSGVGETQYF	TGTGCCAGCAGCGGGGTAGGGGAGACCCAGTACTTC
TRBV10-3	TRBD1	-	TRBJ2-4	CAISESPETGGVKNIQYF	TGTGCCATCAGTGAGTCGCCCGAGACAGGGGGCGTCAAAAACATTCAGTACTTC
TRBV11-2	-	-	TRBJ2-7	CASTPTGIEQYF	TGTGCCAGCACCCCCACAGGGATCGAGCAGTACTTC
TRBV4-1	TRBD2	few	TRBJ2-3	CASSQDSGTITDTQYF	TGCGCCAGCAGCCAAGATAGCGGGACCATCACAGATACGCAGTATTTT
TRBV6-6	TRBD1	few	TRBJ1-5	CASSYGTGGAGQPQHF	TGTGCCAGCAGTTACGGGACAGGGGGCGCGGGGCAGCCCCAGCATTTT
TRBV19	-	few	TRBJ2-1	CASSNQGGNEQFF	TGTGCCAGTAGTAACCAGGGTGGGAATGAGCAGTTCTTC
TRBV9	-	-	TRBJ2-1	CASSVRPGPEQFF	TGTGCCAGCAGCGTCCGACCCGGGCCCGAGCAGTTCTTC
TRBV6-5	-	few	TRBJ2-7	CASSSLTPDEQYF	TGTGCCAGCAGTTCTCTGACCCCGGACGAGCAGTACTTC
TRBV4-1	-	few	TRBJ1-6	CASSQPFQGSDSPLHF	TGCGCCAGCAGCCAACCGTTTCAGGGATCGGATTCACCCCTCCACTTT
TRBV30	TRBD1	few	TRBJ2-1	CAWKGTTGGDRIPHNIGQFF	TGTGCCTGGAAGGGTACGACAGGGGGCGATCGAATCCCCCACAACATCGGGCAGTTCTTC
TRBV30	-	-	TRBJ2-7	CAWSAGYEQYF	TGTGCCTGGAGTGCGGGATACGAGCAGTACTTC
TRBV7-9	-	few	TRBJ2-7	CASSVAYEQYF	TGTGCCAGCAGCGTCGCCTACGAGCAGTACTTC
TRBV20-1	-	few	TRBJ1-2	CSAPGDGYTF	TGCAGTGCTCCAGGGGATGGCTACACCTTC
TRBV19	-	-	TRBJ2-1	CASSDSYNEQFF	TGTGCCAGTTCAGATTCCTACAATGAGCAGTTCTTC
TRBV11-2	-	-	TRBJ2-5	CASSAGQSEQETQYF	TGTGCCAGCAGCGCCGGACAGTCGGAGCAAGAGACCCAGTACTTC
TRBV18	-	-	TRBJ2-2	CASSPLGLFDTGELFF	TGTGCCAGCTCACCGTTAGGACTCTTCGACACCGGGGAGCTGTTTTTT
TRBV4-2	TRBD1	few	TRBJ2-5	CASSQGQGEETQYF	TGTGCCAGCAGCCAAGGCCAGGGGGAAGAGACCCAGTACTTC
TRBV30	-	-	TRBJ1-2	CAWSVWGRHYGYTF	TGTGCCTGGAGTGTTTGGGGAAGACACTATGGCTACACCTTC
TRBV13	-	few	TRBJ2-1	CASSSESRSSYNEQFF	TGTGCCAGCAGCTCAGAAAGTAGGAGCTCCTACAATGAGCAGTTCTTC
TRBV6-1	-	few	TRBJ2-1	CASSEAPSNEQFF	TGTGCCAGCAGTGAAGCGCCCAGCAATGAGCAGTTCTTC
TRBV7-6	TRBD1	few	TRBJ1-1	CASSSDRVPNTEAFF	TGTGCCAGCAGCTCTGACAGGGTTCCGAACACTGAAGCTTTCTTT
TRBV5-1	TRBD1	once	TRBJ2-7	CASSWGTGRAYEQYF	TGCGCCAGCAGCTGGGGGACAGGGCGAGCCTACGAGCAGTACTTC
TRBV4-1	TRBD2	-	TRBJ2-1	CASSRTSGDGNEQFF	TGCGCCAGCAGCCGGACTAGCGGGGATGGTAATGAGCAGTTCTTC
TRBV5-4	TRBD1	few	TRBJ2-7	CASSEGADRGLYEQYF	TGTGCCAGCAGCGAAGGGGCTGACAGGGGTTTATACGAGCAGTACTTC